Listed here are 12 T cell receptor beta chains from one sample, sequenced in a study of regulatory T cells in long-lasting Graves disease. Time point defined: persistent/refractory GD, antithyroid drugs over 5 years with positive TRAb. With RNA extracted from PBMCs as input, the TCR library was made. Arm-PCR with iRepertoire HTBI primers amplified the CDR3 regions for these TCR beta libraries. Each CDR3 protein gets one entry after TCRdb re-called the multiplex PCR reads with MiXCR. The data hold fewer than 400,000 distinct CDR3 sequences, with about 20% observed a single time. Material: peripheral blood mononuclear cells (PBMCs), obtained when the disease was refractory, from a patient treated with antithyroid drugs. These TCRs come from a female donor with Graves disease.

This clonotype was observed at least ten times. Here the CDR3 DNA reads TGTGCCAGCAGACCTCCCAGGGGGCGGTCTGCAGATACGCAGTATTTT. It codes for CASRPPRGRSADTQYF. The V call is TRBV2, the J call TRBJ2-3, with 8 bases identical to TRBD1. The CDR3 length is 16 residues. Germline-derived CDR1 and CDR2 are SNHLY and FYNNEI. The V segment lost 6 bases and the J segment 4 bases; nucleotides outside the gene matches: 12. The complete variable domain, with remaining parts taken from reference TRBV2 and TRBJ2-3, reads EPEVTQTPSHQVTQMGQEVILRCVPISNHLYFYWYRQILGQKVEFLVSFYNNEISEKSEIFDDQFSVERPDGSNFTLKIRSTKLEDSAMYFCASRPPRGRSADTQYFGPGTRLTVL.

CDR3 loop: CSANPDQDQETQYF. The CDR3, as DNA: TGCAGTGCTAACCCCGACCAGGACCAAGAGACCCAGTACTTC. The chain combines TRBV20-1 with TRBJ2-5; D is undetermined. The germline gives CDR1 DFQATT, CDR2 SNEGSKA (reference sequence). There are 14 residues in the CDR3. Trimming left V 4 bases short and J 0 bases short, with 12 bases between.

This clonotype was counted many times. The chain recombines TRBV25-1 with TRBJ2-7, with a weak D call TRBD1 (5 bases). The ends were cut back, 4 bases at V and 6 bases at J, with 7 bases in the middle. This CDR3 has 11 amino acids. CDR1 is MGHDK and CDR2 is SYGVNS in the germline V gene. This chain's CDR3 is CASSVRGEQYF. The CDR3 DNA reads TGTGCCAGCAGTGTTAGGGGCGAGCAGTACTTC.

This clonotype showed up many times. Here the CDR3 reads CAWSGYKSTEAFF. The CDR3 bases are TGTGCCTGGAGCGGCTACAAAAGCACTGAAGCTTTCTTT. The chain links TRBV30 to TRBJ1-1; D remains unclear. This CDR3 contains 13 residues. The germline V gene encodes CDR1 GTSNPN and CDR2 SVGIG (reference sequence). V was shortened by 3 bases and J by 4 bases, with 12 bases between the two germline ends.

This chain links TRBV11-3 with TRBJ2-7; 7 nucleotides align to TRBD2. CDR3 length: 16 amino acids. With V trimmed by 7 bases and J by 3 bases, 15 bases remained unmatched. Germline V lookup: CDR1 SGHNT, CDR2 YENEEA. CDR3 sequence reads: CASTLRAVRGNYEQYF. DNA for the CDR3: TGTGCCAGCACTCTTAGGGCGGTGCGGGGGAACTACGAGCAGTACTTC.

J is TRBJ1-4 and V is TRBV5-1; D is possibly TRBD1 (6 bases). Trimming cost V 4 bases and J 14 bases, with 18 bases left between them. Germline assignment: CDR1 SGHRS and CDR2 YFSETQ. There are 13 residues in the CDR3. CDR3 amino acids: CASSTGAGTPLFF. The CDR3 bases are TGCGCCAGCAGCACGGGGGCCGGGACACCGCTGTTTTTT.

This clonotype has more than one count but fewer than ten. V gene TRBV6-1 combines with J gene TRBJ1-1; D gene unclear. The CDR3 is 12 amino acids. Trimming shortened V by 6 bases and J by 4 bases, and 9 bases separated the two germline ends. CDR1 is MNHNS, CDR2 SASEGT, per germline. The CDR3: CASSRLVTEAFF. The CDR3, as DNA: TGTGCCAGCAGCCGGCTGGTCACTGAAGCTTTCTTT.

This clonotype was seen a handful of times. The chain joins TRBV19 to TRBJ2-5; 9 bases agree with TRBD1. The CDR3 length is 15 residues. J was trimmed by 4 bases and V by 4 bases; bases with no gene match: 7. CDR1 and CDR2 (germline): LNHDA, SQIVND (reference sequence). CDR3 sequence: CASSRNTGGAETQYF. The CDR3 nucleotides read TGTGCCAGTAGTAGAAATACAGGGGGCGCAGAGACCCAGTACTTC.

The count of this clonotype is one. The chain has TRBV18 and TRBJ2-7, with TRBD1 matching 9 bases. The CDR3 sequence is 12 residues long. Looked up from germline, CDR1 is KGHSH and CDR2 is LQKENI. V trimming: 6 bases; J trimming: 9 bases; junction bases outside the gene matches: 6. This chain's CDR3 is CASSTDRGGQYF. CDR3 bases: TGTGCCAGCTCGACGGACAGGGGCGGGCAGTACTTC.

This clonotype was counted ten times or more. The chain carries TRBV20-1 and TRBJ1-4, with unresolved D. The CDR3 totals 18 residues. The germline V gene has CDR1 DFQATT and CDR2 SNEGSKA (reference sequence). Trimming left V 0 bases short and J 5 bases short, with 22 bases between. In DNA form, the CDR3 reads TGCAGTGCTAGAGAGAAGTTGACTCCCGATCCAAAAAATGAAAAACTGTTTTTT. Amino acid sequence: CSAREKLTPDPKNEKLFF.

The V gene is TRBV28, the J gene TRBJ2-7; 10 bases are shared with TRBD2. Unmatched junction bases numbered 7, after V lost 6 bases and J lost 2 bases. This CDR3 is 15 amino acids long. From germline, CDR1 is MDHEN and CDR2 SYDVKM. DNA of the CDR3: TGTGCCAGCAGGGGTAGCGGGAGGAAACCCTACGAGCAGTACTTC. The encoded protein is CASRGSGRKPYEQYF. Combining the CDR3 with reference TRBV28 and TRBJ2-7 gives the whole variable domain DVKVTQSSRYLVKRTGEKVFLECVQDMDHENMFWYRQDPGLGLRLIYFSYDVKMKEKGDIPEGYSVSREKKERFSLILESASTNQTSMYLCASRGSGRKPYEQYFGPGTRLTVT.

With respect to this clonotype: A much bigger clone sits one base away, suggesting this may be a read error. The chain employs TRBV6-2 or TRBV6-3 and TRBJ2-2, with D perhaps matching TRBD2 (5 bases). In germline, CDR1 is MNHEY, CDR2 SVGEGT. This CDR3 contains 14 residues. The CDR3 DNA follows: TGTGCCAGCAGTGCTACGGGGTACACCGGGGAGCCGTTTTTT. This encodes CASSATGYTGEPFF.